Given below is one TCR beta chain in context. Its target is not known. This entry is derived from a study of CXCR3-negative and CXCR3-positive naive CD8 T cells. Study conclusions and caveats: Naive subsets had comparable surface CD5, so TRB CDR3 properties gauged TCR strength. The study found more hydrophobic TRB CDR3s in CXCR3-positive naive cells than in CXCR3-negative naive cells. In naive cells, CXCR3-negative and CXCR3-positive subsets had similar TRBV-TRBJ usage; memory cells differed.

The germline CDR1 and CDR2 sequences are MDHEN and SYDVKM. This CDR3 spans 14 amino acids. The method, 5' RACE with UMI labels, was used to prepare the TRB cDNA libraries. After re-calling the 5' RACE reads, TCRdb lists one entry per CDR3 protein, DNA absent. This specimen shows about 63,000 distinct CDR3 sequences; the ten leading clones hold around 4.9%. Triplicate sorting captured about 300,000 cells each from every CD8+ T cell subset. Input material: naive CXCR3+ CD8+ T cells from blood. Subset meaning: CD45RO-CCR7+CD27+CD95- naive CD8+ T cells expressing CXCR3 (TNR3+). V is TRBV28 and J is TRBJ2-2. This receptor was taken from a human donor in good health. Some clones in this sample may be carry-over from other donors' samples. The chain's CDR3 is CASSILVGPGELFF.